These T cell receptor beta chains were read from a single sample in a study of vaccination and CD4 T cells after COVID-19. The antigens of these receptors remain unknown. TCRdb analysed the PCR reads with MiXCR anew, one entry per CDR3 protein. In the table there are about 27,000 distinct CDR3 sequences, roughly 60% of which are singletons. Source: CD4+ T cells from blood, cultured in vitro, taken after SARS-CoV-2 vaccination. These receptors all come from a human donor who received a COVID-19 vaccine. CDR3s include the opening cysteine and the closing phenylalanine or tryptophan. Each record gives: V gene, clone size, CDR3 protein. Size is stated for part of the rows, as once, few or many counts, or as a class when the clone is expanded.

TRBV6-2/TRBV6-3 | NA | CASSFRESYGYTF
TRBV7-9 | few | CASSLEGITNYGYTF
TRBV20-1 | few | CSASSGLNTGELFF
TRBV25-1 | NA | CASSESRQGITEAFF
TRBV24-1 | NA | CATSDGDHQETQYF
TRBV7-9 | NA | CASSLSFGDEQFF
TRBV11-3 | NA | CASSLDEAGIDYGYTF
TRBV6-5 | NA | CASSYSGISSYEQYF
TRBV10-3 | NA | CAMTGEYTGELFF
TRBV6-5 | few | CASSYYAGRSNQPQHF
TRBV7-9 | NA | CASSLGTGGLNYQETQYF
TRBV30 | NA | CAWSVSRLYKTFF
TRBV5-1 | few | CASSLAGMEETQYF
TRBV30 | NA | CAWSLERIYGYTF
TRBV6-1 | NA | CASSRRITRTSPYEQYF
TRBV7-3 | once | CVSSLGPNNEQFF
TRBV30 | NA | CAWSLLTGNTIYF
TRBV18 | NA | CASSPQGYNEQFF
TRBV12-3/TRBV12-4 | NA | CASSFNRGYEQYF
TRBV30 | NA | CAWSPGAETGVGTEAFF
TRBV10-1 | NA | CASSASGGANEQYF
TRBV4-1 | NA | CASSQEWDRESGYTF